The 21 T cell receptor beta chains below all came from one sample that was sequenced in a study of regulatory T cells in long-lasting Graves disease. iRepertoire HTBI primers and Arm-PCR of CDR3 regions built TCR beta libraries. TCRdb used MiXCR to reprocess the multiplex PCR reads, holding one entry per CDR3 protein. This table holds under 300,000 distinct CDR3 sequences, roughly 21% found once. Sample time point: newly diagnosed GD, antithyroid drugs for less than 3 months. From PBMCs, RNA was extracted and then used to make the TCR library. Material: peripheral blood mononuclear cells (PBMCs), obtained at new diagnosis, from a patient treated with antithyroid drugs. The receptor source for this set is a female donor with Graves disease.

In this sample, this clonotype turned up many times. V is TRBV7-8 and J is TRBJ2-2; TRBD1 or TRBD2 may be the D gene (5 bases each). Germline V CDR1 and CDR2: SGHVS, FQNEAQ. V was shortened by 5 bases and J by 2 bases, with 12 bases between the two germline ends. The CDR3 runs 15 residues. CDR3 sequence: CASSRDGYNTGELFF. CDR3 DNA sequence: TGTGCCAGCAGCCGGGACGGGTACAACACCGGGGAGCTGTTTTTT.

On this clonotype itself: Since a much larger clone is just one base distant, this may be a read error. V is TRBV7-9 and J is TRBJ2-7; 7 bases line up with TRBD2. The CDR3 covers 13 residues. CDR1 is SEHNR and CDR2 is FQNEAQ in the germline V gene (reference sequence). V shed 5 bases, J shed 9 bases, and the junction held 10 bases outside the gene matches. The CDR3 DNA reads as TGTGCCAGCAGCATGACTAGCACCGACGGGCAGTACTTC. Its translation is CASSMTSTDGQYF.

This clonotype was detected ten times or more. The CDR3 DNA reads TGTGCCAGTAGTATGCCCCAGGGATGGAAGTTCTTC. It yields the protein CASSMPQGWKFF. The chain has TRBV19 and TRBJ2-1, with D possibly being TRBD1 (5 bases). V lost 3 bases and J lost 14, with 14 bases in between. The CDR3 sequence is 12 residues long. CDR1 LNHDA and CDR2 SQIVND come from the germline V gene (reference sequence).

The chain uses TRBV14 and TRBJ2-3; the D gene is possibly TRBD2 (6 bases). Trimming took off 2 bases at V and 5 bases at J, with 17 bases between the two ends. This CDR3 region has 16 residues. Germline V gene lookup returns CDR1 SGHDN and CDR2 FVKESK. The CDR3 region has the DNA TGTGCCAGCAGCCAAAATAGCGGCCCACCGGGAGATACGCAGTATTTT. Protein sequence: CASSQNSGPPGDTQYF.

The chain employs TRBV19 and TRBJ1-5; D gene uncertain. Germline V gene data show CDR1 as LNHDA and CDR2 as SQIVND (reference sequence). Trimming pared 5 bases from V and 4 bases from J, leaving 12 bases between. The CDR3 length is 14 residues. The CDR3 reads CASSQTSKNQPQHF. The DNA for the CDR3 is TGTGCCAGTAGTCAGACAAGCAAGAATCAGCCCCAGCATTTT.

This clonotype was recorded many times. The chain combines TRBV2 with TRBJ2-3; the D is unclear. The V and J ends lost 8 bases and 2 bases respectively, with 8 bases between them. CDR1 and CDR2 (germline): SNHLY, FYNNEI. The length of the CDR3 is 12 residues. CDR3 in DNA: TGTGCCAGCCGTAGGGACACAGATACGCAGTATTTT. It encodes CASRRDTDTQYF. The variable domain in full, completed from reference TRBV2 and TRBJ2-3, reads EPEVTQTPSHQVTQMGQEVILRCVPISNHLYFYWYRQILGQKVEFLVSFYNNEISEKSEIFDDQFSVERPDGSNFTLKIRSTKLEDSAMYFCASRRDTDTQYFGPGTRLTVL.

J is TRBJ2-1 and V is TRBV12-5, with 9 bases matching TRBD2. This CDR3 comprises 14 residues. J was trimmed by 5 bases and V by 5 bases; bases with no gene match: 4. Germline loops: CDR1 LGHNT, CDR2 FRNRAP. The CDR3 DNA sequence: TGTGCTAGTGGTAAAAGCGGGGGGAACAATGAGCAGTTCTTC. Amino acids: CASGKSGGNNEQFF.

This chain uses TRBV2 with TRBJ2-3, with D possibly TRBD1 on 7 matching bases. Germline V gives CDR1 SNHLY, CDR2 FYNNEI. This CDR3 spans 15 amino acids. Trimming stripped 4 bases from V and 2 bases from J, with 13 bases between. CDR3 residues: CASSGRDRYTDTQYF. The CDR3 DNA sequence: TGTGCCAGCAGTGGGCGGGACAGATACACAGATACGCAGTATTTT.

This clonotype was counted at least ten times. The gene calls are TRBV2 and TRBJ2-3; D not certain. This CDR3 has 14 amino acids. Trimming took 9 bases from V and 0 from J, leaving 13 bases between them. The germline gives CDR1 SNHLY, CDR2 FYNNEI. The CDR3 loop is CASKRVSSTDTQYF. Here the CDR3 DNA reads TGTGCCAGTAAACGGGTTTCTAGCACAGATACGCAGTATTTT.

This chain joins TRBV5-5 and TRBJ2-5; perhaps TRBD2 as D (5 bases). V was shortened by 7 bases and J by 5 bases, with 15 bases between the two germline ends. CDR1 is SGHKS and CDR2 is YYEKEE in the germline V gene (reference sequence). The CDR3 runs 13 residues. The CDR3 region has the DNA TGTGCCAGCCTAGGGTCCAGAGGGGAGACCCAGTACTTC. As protein: CASLGSRGETQYF.

This clonotype was seen ten or more times. The J gene is TRBJ2-1, the V gene TRBV6-1, with D unresolved. The germline gives CDR1 MNHNS, CDR2 SASEGT. This CDR3 spans 15 amino acids. V was cut by 6 bases and J by 0 bases, with 12 bases left in between. CDR3 protein: CASSTDTSSYNEQFF. The CDR3 region has the DNA TGTGCCAGCAGCACAGACACGAGCTCCTACAATGAGCAGTTCTTC.

This clonotype was seen at least ten times. This sequence joins TRBV29-1 and TRBJ2-1; 8 positions agree with TRBD1. Germline CDR1 is SQVTM and CDR2 is ANQGSEA. The V and J ends lost 7 bases and 0 bases, in that order; junction bases with no gene match: 5. The CDR3 covers 14 residues. CDR3 nucleotide sequence: TGCAGCGCAACAGGGGGGAGCTCCTACAATGAGCAGTTCTTC. It specifies CSATGGSSYNEQFF.

The sample holds many counts of this clonotype. The chain recombines TRBV7-2 with TRBJ2-3; D remains unclear. Between the trimmed V and J ends, which lost 1 base and 2 bases, there was a span of 13 bases. Germline CDR1 SGHTA, CDR2 FQGNSA. The CDR3 runs 16 residues. CDR3 amino acids: CASSLGRLANTDTQYF. In DNA, the CDR3 is TGTGCCAGCAGCTTAGGAAGGTTGGCCAACACAGATACGCAGTATTTT.

Only a few counts were recorded for this clonotype. The rearrangement links TRBV6-1 to TRBJ2-4; a weak D match, TRBD1 (6 bases). V lost 11 bases to trimming and J lost 1 base, with 15 bases between them. The CDR3 sequence is 14 residues long. In germline, CDR1 is MNHNS, CDR2 SASEGT. CDR3 sequence reads: CAGVQGWAKNIQYF. For the CDR3, the DNA is TGTGCCGGCGTACAGGGCTGGGCCAAAAACATTCAGTACTTC.

This clonotype came up a few times. The CDR3 DNA sequence: TGCGCCAGCAGCTTGACGGAGTCTGGGGCCAACGTCCTGACTTTC. Its protein is CASSLTESGANVLTF. The V and J genes are TRBV5-1 and TRBJ2-6; D is undetermined. Trimming stripped 1 base from V and 1 base from J, with 6 bases between. The CDR3 loop spans 15 amino acids. Germline CDR1 SGHRS, CDR2 YFSETQ.

This clonotype was found many times. The rearrangement uses TRBV6-1 and TRBJ2-6, with 8 bases aligning to TRBD1. Unmatched junction bases numbered 11, after V lost 1 base and J lost 0 bases. The CDR3 sequence is 20 residues long. Per germline, CDR1 MNHNS and CDR2 SASEGT. The CDR3 spells CASSEEYRGAPSSGANVLTF. The CDR3 nucleotides read TGTGCCAGCAGTGAAGAGTACAGGGGGGCACCAAGCTCTGGGGCCAACGTCCTGACTTTC.

Many counts were recorded for this clonotype. V usage is TRBV11-2 and J usage is TRBJ2-1; possibly TRBD1 for D (5 bases). The V gene lost 5 bases and the J gene lost 7 bases, with 12 bases spanning the gap. The CDR3 has 13 residues. Germline values: CDR1 SGHAT, CDR2 FQNNGV. For the CDR3, the DNA is TGTGCCAGCAGCCCCTCTAGGGGTAATGAGCAGTTCTTC. Protein sequence: CASSPSRGNEQFF.

This clonotype was seen just once. Being one base from a much bigger clone, this may be a read error. The rearrangement links TRBV2 to TRBJ1-1; D remains ambiguous. From germline, CDR1 is SNHLY and CDR2 FYNNEI. This CDR3 has 12 amino acids. The CDR3 spells CASAISNTEASF. The CDR3 DNA follows: TGTGCCAGCGCCATATCTAACACTGAAGCTTCCTTT.

This clonotype was recorded many times. The chain uses TRBV11-2 and TRBJ1-6; D possibly corresponds to TRBD1 (5 bases). The CDR3 extends over 17 amino acids. V was shortened by 1 base and J by 0 bases, with 10 bases between the two germline ends. The germline V gene has CDR1 SGHAT and CDR2 FQNNGV. The CDR3 DNA sequence: TGTGCCAGCAGCTTAGGTGCAGGGAGCTCCTATAATTCACCCCTCCACTTT. This codes for CASSLGAGSSYNSPLHF.

A note on this clonotype: A far larger clone is one base from this, pointing to a likely read error. This chain connects TRBV11-3 to TRBJ2-3, with 7 bases matching TRBD2. The CDR3 covers 16 residues. CDR1 SGHNT and CDR2 YENEEA come from the germline V gene. CDR3 residues: CASSLAPGGRGDAQYF. CDR3 DNA sequence: TGTGCCAGCAGCTTAGCCCCCGGCGGGAGAGGAGATGCGCAGTATTTT.

This clonotype was recorded many times. This sequence joins TRBV28 and TRBJ2-7; tentatively, D is TRBD1 (5 bases). The CDR3 totals 13 residues. V was cut by 5 bases and J by 2 bases, with 10 bases left in between. Germline V CDR1 and CDR2: MDHEN, SYDVKM. CDR3 protein: CASSTGRPYEQYF. For the CDR3, the DNA is TGTGCCAGCAGTACAGGACGACCCTACGAGCAGTACTTC.